This entry concerns a single T cell receptor (beta chain). What it binds is not known. Trimming removed 1 base from V and 5 bases from J, with 12 bases in between. This CDR3 comprises 15 residues. Germline loops: CDR1 DFQATT, CDR2 SNEGSKA (reference sequence). cDNA libraries for TCR beta contained unique molecular identifiers. T cells, about 0.85 to 11 million of them, yielded roughly 470,000 cDNA molecules. TCRdb re-called the PCR reads with MiXCR, one entry per CDR3 protein. The sample yields roughly 400,000 distinct CDR3 sequences, 39% seen once. This sample stems from a study of post-analysis software for immune sequencing data. Study conclusions and caveats: Significantly decreased normalized Chao1 diversity was recorded for multiple sclerosis patients relative to controls. With TRBV5-6, TRBV5-1 and TRBV20-1 included, 4 to 6 TRBV segments were more frequent in patients than in controls. Samples from one preparation batch, clustered by F measure, grouped strongly together.

The TCR was taken from a girl aged 2 to 10 with multiple sclerosis. Specimen: blood. J is TRBJ1-6 and V is TRBV20-1, with D tentatively TRBD1 (5 bases). CDR3 bases: TGCAGTGCTAGAGTTTGGGACGGAAATAATTCACCCCTCCACTTT. This gives the protein CSARVWDGNNSPLHF.